A selection of T cell receptor beta chains follows, all from one sample in a study of T-cell memory formation after mild COVID-19. TCRdb ran MiXCR on the 5' RACE reads and lists one entry per CDR3 protein. The repertoire consists of 45,000 to 55,000 distinct CDR3 sequences, with approximately 9% occurring once and the leading ten covering 12%. The specimen was PBMCs or a T cell subset sorted from them (not recorded which). The receptors shown here come from an adult woman who had mild COVID-19 (a few samples of this study predate the infection). Cell type and time point are not known. CDR3s include the opening cysteine and the closing phenylalanine or tryptophan. A D gene is named only where the DNA matches it firmly. Size values are once, few and many counts, or a class for expanded clones, and some rows have none.

>NA|TRBJ1-4|NA|TRBV7-8
CASSISTYEKLFF
TGTGCCAGCAGCATCTCGACCTATGAAAAACTGTTTTTT
>NA|TRBJ1-2|many|TRBV4-1
CASSQAAGINYGYTF
TGCGCCAGCAGCCAAGCGGCAGGGATTAACTATGGCTACACCTTC
>NA|TRBJ1-2|NA|TRBV5-1
CASSLNQGFNTGYTF
TGCGCCAGCAGCTTGAATCAGGGCTTCAACACCGGCTACACCTTC
>TRBD1|TRBJ2-7|many|TRBV5-1
CASNLDRASYEQYF
TGCGCCAGCAACCTCGACAGGGCCTCCTACGAGCAGTACTTC
>NA|TRBJ1-1|few|TRBV5-1
CASRLKESNTEAFF
TGCGCCAGCAGATTAAAGGAGTCGAACACTGAAGCTTTCTTT
>TRBD2|TRBJ2-5|once|TRBV10-3
CAIRPGLAGGPQETQYF
TGTGCCATCAGACCGGGACTAGCGGGGGGGCCTCAAGAGACCCAGTACTTC
>TRBD2|TRBJ2-1|NA|TRBV27
CASTFIVQGLAGVKDNEQFF
TGTGCCAGCACCTTTATTGTCCAGGGACTAGCGGGAGTGAAGGACAATGAGCAGTTCTTC
>TRBD1|TRBJ2-7|few|TRBV2
CASSRDRGLHEQYF
TGTGCCAGCAGTAGGGACAGGGGGCTCCACGAGCAGTACTTC
>TRBD2|TRBJ2-1|many|TRBV29-1
CSVAIAGGTTLYNEQFF
TGCAGCGTTGCGATAGCGGGGGGTACCACACTCTACAATGAGCAGTTCTTC
>TRBD2|TRBJ2-2|NA|TRBV6-6
CASRTLAGGENTGELFF
TGTGCCAGCAGGACGCTAGCGGGGGGGGAGAACACCGGGGAGCTGTTTTTT
>NA|TRBJ2-1|NA|TRBV20-1
CSAPGTDSHYNEQFF
TGCAGTGCTCCAGGGACGGACTCGCACTACAATGAGCAGTTCTTC
>TRBD2|TRBJ2-5|many|TRBV7-2
CASSLTSGSQETQYF
TGTGCCAGCAGCCTGACTAGCGGGAGCCAAGAGACCCAGTACTTC
>TRBD2|TRBJ2-1|many|TRBV7-2
CASSLVGGSGNEQFF
TGTGCCAGCAGCTTAGTTGGCGGGAGCGGGAATGAGCAGTTCTTC
>NA|TRBJ1-1|few|TRBV7-3
CASSPNALGQSTEAFF
TGTGCCAGCAGCCCTAACGCTCTCGGGCAGAGCACTGAAGCTTTCTTT
>NA|TRBJ2-1|few|TRBV2
CARDRESSSNEQFF
TGTGCCAGGGACCGGGAGAGCTCGTCCAATGAGCAGTTCTTC